This TCR beta chain was sequenced in a study of cytomegalovirus exposure and HLA in healthy donors (TCRdb year 2017). About the investigation overall: An earlier analysis of some 500 of the donors reported 250 to 300 Gb of sequence data and roughly 110 million unique TCR beta sequences from about 179 million T cells. Both class I and class II loci were covered by HLA typing, at four-digit resolution. Five DR-DQ haplotypes were treated as single units for association and clustering because of strong linkage in the cohort. Rather than drawing on any new phenotypic data, the later analysis identified candidate immune exposures from TCR beta sequences and the way those sequences occurred across donors. Among the roughly 400 genotyped donors, approximately 81% belonged to the genetic ancestry cluster associated with self-reported Caucasian donors. The study combined high-throughput TCR immunosequencing, statistical association of individual TCRs with disease status, and machine learning to predict cytomegalovirus infection status. Among some 410 genotyped donors of the cohort, an average of approximately 240,000 unique TCR beta nucleotide sequences was sequenced per donor, of which about 19% were non-productive. A separate validation cohort of more than 100 different subjects was used in addition to the approximately 700-subject first cohort. The study aimed to test whether cataloging public T cell receptors could reveal signatures of past pathogen exposure. Donor age, sex, ethnicity and CMV serostatus were compiled alongside the repertoire data. A later analysis re-analyzed previously published TCR beta repertoires from roughly 630 donors and added high-resolution HLA genotyping to study TCR occurrence patterns. The study used immunosequencing to profile the T cell repertoires of approximately 650 subjects and linked those repertoires to cytomegalovirus serostatus. Around 330 gigabases of sequencing data and approximately 92 million unique TCR sequences made up an early release that covered approximately 700 HLA-typed donors. A later genetic analysis used genome-wide SNP genotypes for about 60% of the roughly 700 donors, treating that subset as a discovery cohort. Every discovery cohort repertoire had been produced on one sequencing platform. The number of donors typed differed by locus, with roughly 620-630 for A, B, C, DRB1 and DQB1, roughly 520 for DQA1, 600 to 610 for DPA1, and roughly 450 for DPB1. To decide whether each TCR beta V gene segment behaved as functional or pseudogenic, an earlier analysis of some 600 of the donors relied on high-throughput TCR beta sequencing. General study outcomes and caveats: Because HLA typing was unavailable for some donors at each locus, only the typed subset was used in association tests. Some IMGT-functional V segments, including TRBV6-2 and TRBV6-3, could not be told apart with the 87-base-pair reads, so those segments were excluded. The sequencing pipeline was judged likely to have produced a cluster of highly shared sequence variants as a technical artifact. In vitro tests confirmed that a few of the cytomegalovirus-associated TCR beta chains recognize cytomegalovirus antigens. Across donors, most TCR sequences were observed very rarely, whereas some public TCRs were present in many individuals. In an earlier analysis of about 540 of the donors, most TCR beta V segments were observed in productive rearrangements about 90% or about 30% of the time, broadly matching IMGT annotations. According to a later analysis, parvovirus B19, influenza, CMV and Epstein-Barr virus appeared linked to several top co-occurrence clusters. A further reported finding was that TCR beta sequences accurately predicted the HLA-A and HLA-B alleles for most subjects in the first cohort. Only TCR beta chains were sequenced in this cohort, and the absence of alpha or paired-chain data limited detectable features. The study gave a list of some 150 TCR beta chains associated with cytomegalovirus. The earlier analysis of fewer than 750 of the donors excluded some 15 rarely observed V segments, including chromosome 9 orphons, because counts were too low. A later analysis found that TCR association rates varied across HLA loci, with DRB1 alleles showing the most associated TCRs and HLA-C alleles the fewest. A later genetic analysis reported fewer N-insertions in productive TCRs among donors in an Asian-associated ancestry cluster than the approximately 670-donor mean. According to the authors, the approach could potentially be generalized to other disease states and immunological phenotypes. In a later analysis, 15,000 to 20,000 TCR beta sequences were associated with specific HLA alleles at a false discovery rate of 0.05. In a later genetic analysis, a missense DCLRE1C variant was associated with V-gene and J-gene trimming of TCR beta chains, and the association was replicated in an independent cohort. A later analysis found that most CMV-associated TCR beta chains appeared HLA-restricted, with HLA associations seemingly driven largely by CMV exposure. The classifier was reported to diagnose cytomegalovirus status with high specificity and sensitivity in both the original and validation cohorts. When HLA alleles, especially DR and DQ, strongly co-occurred, attributing TCR associations to individual alleles was difficult. Linkage disequilibrium might explain the correlated functional status among segregating V segments, but an unknown experimental factor could not be ruled out. Presence/absence analyses assumed roughly uniform sequencing depth across donors, an assumption that may not hold. In a later analysis, HLA-associated TCR beta chains were found to be more clonally expanded and to have lower generation probabilities than equally common non-associated chains. The only immune exposure information available for the cohort was CMV serostatus.

This clone has just a few counts. Its specific antigen is unknown. One junction end disagrees with the germline gene, perhaps due to a read error. Libraries were built with the immunoSEQ multiplex PCR assay. The multiplex PCR relied on a mix of 60 forward primers for TCR Vbeta segments and 13 reverse primers for TCR Jbeta segments. A multiplex PCR assay on genomic DNA amplified the CDR3 region of rearranged TCR beta genes. The amplified TCR beta libraries were sequenced on the Illumina HiSeq System as 87-base-pair reads. Turning to the authors' computational methods: Across the 670 or so repertoires, a later analysis counted 78 million or so unique TCR beta chains, roughly 11 million of which were shared by at least two donors. Raw reads were error-corrected and collapsed into unique sequences by a nearest-neighbor algorithm in which closely related sequences were merged to remove PCR and sequencing errors. Alignment of CDR3 sequences to IMGT reference sequences was used to assign V, D and J gene segments. Each retained sequence needed at least a six-nucleotide match to both a V gene segment and a J gene segment. A rearrangement was called productive if the CDR3 had no stop codons and remained in frame with V and J, and every other rearrangement was called non-productive. CDR3 was defined by IMGT convention, running from the second conserved V-encoded cysteine to the conserved J-encoded phenylalanine. In an earlier analysis of some 550 of the donors, sequences lacking an unambiguous match to a single V gene segment were excluded. An earlier analysis of several hundred of the donors classified V segments as functional when productive rearrangements were above 56.7% and as segregating when the standard deviation between donors was above 5%. To diagnose cytomegalovirus status from the catalog of TCR beta chain sequences, a statistical classification framework was built. V and J gene assignment, in a later analysis, came from comparing TCR nucleotide sequences with IMGT/GENE-DB human TR gene sequences. Using the TCRdist pipeline, a later analysis assigned CDR3 sequences along with most-parsimonious VDJ recombination scenarios. A later analysis defined each TCR beta chain by its CDR3 amino acid sequence plus V-gene family, and excluded reads lacking a unique V-gene family. In a later analysis, approximately 640 highly shared, low-generation-probability nucleotide sequences were removed to address suspected cross-contamination and a sequencing artifact. In a later analysis, a clonal expansion index was calculated for each public chain from normalized within-repertoire ranks of inferred template counts. In a later analysis, generation probabilities were computed with a VDJ recombination model fitted to out-of-frame rearrangements, and the resulting probabilities were checked against IGoR. Hypergeometric tests were used in a later analysis to score TCR-TCR, TCR-HLA and TCR-CMV co-occurrence, with a repertoire-size bias correction applied to the TCR pairs. To estimate false discovery rates, a later analysis permuted the HLA or CMV assignments 20 times. A later analysis grouped co-occurring TCRs with DBSCAN, adding TCRdist sequence similarity when clustering within HLA-allele-positive subsets. Co-occurrence clustering excluded repertoires with fewer than 30,000 or more than 120,000 public chains, plus five with anomalous nucleotide sharing. Held by TCRdb, this immuneACCESS table contains in-frame sequences only and omits some clones. Under half of the omission traces to an unresolved V gene where checked; the cause of the rest is unknown. Clone size and V and J calls were adopted from that table, with D and trimming inferred from the DNA. This sample gives 85,000 to 100,000 clones in total; around 80% of them show up just once. The leading ten clones occupy roughly 8.4% of the sample.

The CDR3 has 12 amino acids, counting the end cysteine and phenylalanine. Solely the CDR3 DNA is kept, with 36 bases framed from the first base. The germline V gene (reference sequence) supplies CDR1 SEHNR and CDR2 FQNEAQ. The cohort was made up of several hundred healthy bone marrow donors. At the time of sampling, all cohort members were nominally healthy, though unrecorded immune exposures were likely present. CMV serostatus was recorded as positive for 289 and negative for 352 of the 666 cohort members, whereas no CMV serostatus was recorded for the donor in question. Every donor gave a peripheral blood sample, and the peripheral blood mononuclear cells from that sample were used for TCR beta sequencing. Genomic DNA was extracted from the blood cell samples with the Qiagen DNeasy Blood Extraction Kit.

This sequence originates from a human donor in good health. Sequences were obtained from PBMCs. Recombination joined TRBV7-9 with TRBJ2-1; the D segment cannot be called with confidence. CDR3 loop: CSSSFVLNEQFF. The nucleotides are TGTTCCAGCAGCTTTGTCCTAAATGAGCAGTTCTTC.